These 16 T cell receptor beta chains share one sample of origin, sequenced in a study of T-cell reconstitution after alpha-beta-depleted transplantation in children. The TCRbeta library incorporated unique molecular identifiers. TCRdb reprocessed the PCR reads via MiXCR and lists one record per CDR3 protein. The repertoire has 490,000 or so distinct CDR3 sequences, 9.5% to 15% of them found once; the top ten carry about 6%. The source material was PBMCs from the stem cell graft donor, sampled from the stem cell graft. These receptors were taken from a human donor who donated a stem cell graft to a child with combined immunodeficiency.

The chain has TRBV28 and TRBJ2-2, with a possible D match to TRBD1 (6 bases). The CDR3 has 16 amino acids. CDR1 is MDHEN and CDR2 is SYDVKM in the germline V gene. Trimming removed 7 bases at V and 4 bases at J, with 19 bases between. CDR3 sequence reads: CASTQRGHPITGELFF. The CDR3 coding sequence is TGTGCCAGCACCCAAAGGGGACATCCGATCACCGGGGAGCTGTTTTTT.

This clonotype was observed at least ten times. The chain recombines TRBV12-3 or TRBV12-4 with TRBJ2-2, with D maybe TRBD2 (6 bases). This CDR3 comprises 14 residues. The ends were cut back, 5 bases at V and 6 bases at J, with 13 bases in the middle. The DNA of the CDR3 is TGTGCCAGCAGTCCTCGGGGGAGCGCCGGGGAGCTGTTTTTT. This gives the protein CASSPRGSAGELFF.

The chain is built from TRBV14 and TRBJ2-5; D is undetermined. From germline, CDR1 is SGHDN and CDR2 FVKESK. V was shortened by 0 bases and J by 7 bases, with 6 bases between the two germline ends. The CDR3 sequence is 12 residues long. In nucleotides, the CDR3 is TGTGCCAGCAGCCAAGACCAGGTGACCCAGTACTTC. This translates into CASSQDQVTQYF.

This clonotype was counted a few times. This rearrangement joins TRBV4-3 to TRBJ2-7, with D perhaps matching TRBD1 (5 bases). CDR1 is LGHNA, CDR2 YSLEER, per germline. The V end lost 0 bases, the J end lost 0 bases, and 12 bases lay between the germline ends. CDR3 length: 16 residues. CDR3 nucleotides: TGCGCCAGCAGCCAAGATGTTAGGGGCGGCTCCTACGAGCAGTACTTC. It is translated as CASSQDVRGGSYEQYF.

CDR3 sequence (DNA): TGTGCCAGCAGTTTCGGGGACAGAACCTACGAGCAGTACTTC. Protein sequence: CASSFGDRTYEQYF. This chain connects TRBV12-3 or TRBV12-4 to TRBJ2-7, with TRBD1 matching 7 bases. V was clipped by 3 bases and J by 2 bases; unmatched bases: 4. The CDR3 covers 14 residues.

This clonotype was observed many times. V and J are TRBV7-9 and TRBJ2-3; weak D call: TRBD1 (6 bases). Trimming left V 3 bases short and J 5 bases short, with 9 bases between. The CDR3 totals 13 residues. CDR1 and CDR2 (germline): SEHNR, FQNEAQ (reference sequence). The chain's CDR3 is CASSFWGQDTQYF. CDR3 nucleotide sequence: TGTGCCAGCAGCTTTTGGGGGCAAGATACGCAGTATTTT.

CDR3 sequence: CASSYGGEFYEQFF. CDR3 DNA sequence: TGTGCCAGCAGTTACGGCGGGGAGTTCTATGAGCAGTTCTTC. The V gene is TRBV6-5, the J gene TRBJ2-1; the D gene is possibly TRBD2 (6 bases). The CDR3 is 14 residues long. Trimming removed 2 bases at V and 8 bases at J, with 13 bases between. Germline lookup yields CDR1 MNHEY and CDR2 SVGAGI.

This clonotype was seen a few times. CDR3 residues: CASSSPFSTQYF. The CDR3 DNA is TGTGCCAGCAGCTCCCCCTTCTCAACGCAGTATTTT. The chain carries TRBV7-2 and TRBJ2-3, with no clear D. V lost 4 bases and J 9 bases, leaving 11 bases between the germline ends. Germline-derived CDR1 and CDR2 are SGHTA and FQGNSA. The CDR3 length is 12 residues.

V is TRBV5-1 and J is TRBJ2-5; D gene unclear. The CDR3 runs 11 residues. V was cut by 7 bases and J by 5 bases, with 9 bases left in between. From germline, CDR1 is SGHRS and CDR2 YFSETQ. CDR3 region: CASRGEETQYF. The CDR3 DNA sequence: TGCGCCAGCCGAGGCGAGGAGACCCAGTACTTC.

In its sample, this clonotype was seen once. The genes are TRBV5-1 and TRBJ2-4; 9 bases agree with TRBD1. Losses at the gene ends were 4 bases for V and 8 bases for J; bases not matched to a gene: 13. The CDR3 runs to 16 residues. The germline gives CDR1 SGHRS, CDR2 YFSETQ. The CDR3 DNA follows: TGCGCCAGCAGCCCCTATCCGGGACAGGGAGATCACATTCAGTACTTC. It encodes CASSPYPGQGDHIQYF. The entire variable domain, with the rest obtained from reference TRBV5-1 and TRBJ2-4, is as follows: KAGVTQTPRYLIKTRGQQVTLSCSPISGHRSVSWYQQTPGQGLQFLFEYFSETQRNKGNFPGRFSGRQFSNSRSEMNVSTLELGDSALYLCASSPYPGQGDHIQYFGAGTRLSVL.

This clonotype has ten or more counts. The chain links TRBV24-1 to TRBJ2-7, with D unresolved. CDR1 is KGHDR and CDR2 is SFDVKD in the germline V gene. V lost 5 bases to trimming and J lost 4 bases, with 20 bases between them. This CDR3 is built from 16 residues. CDR3 loop: CATSVPRFSSVYEQYF. The CDR3 DNA follows: TGTGCCACCAGTGTTCCCAGGTTTTCGTCAGTTTACGAGCAGTACTTC.

The V call is TRBV7-6, the J call TRBJ2-3; D uncertain. CDR1 is SGHVS, CDR2 FNYEAQ, per germline. With 2 bases removed from V and 4 bases from J, the gap between germline ends came to 7 bases. The CDR3 loop spans 13 amino acids. The CDR3 sequence: CASSLIIPDTQYF. The CDR3 bases are TGTGCCAGCAGCTTAATTATCCCAGATACGCAGTATTTT.

This clonotype was detected ten times or more. The rearrangement joins TRBV7-2 to TRBJ2-1; 8 bases fit TRBD2. The V gene's germline CDR1 is SGHTA and CDR2 FQGNSA. V was clipped by 5 bases and J by 9 bases; unmatched bases: 9. The CDR3 has 14 residues. The CDR3 DNA reads as TGTGCCAGCAGCCGAGAGGGACTAGAGGCTGAGCAGTTCTTC. This codes for CASSREGLEAEQFF.

DNA for the CDR3: TGTGCCAGCAGCGTAGTAGTTAACACTGAAGCTTTCTTT. Encoded protein: CASSVVVNTEAFF. The chain links TRBV9 to TRBJ1-1; D is undetermined. Germline V CDR1 and CDR2: SGDLS, YYNGEE. The CDR3 loop spans 13 amino acids. V lost 0 bases and J lost 2, with 5 bases in between.

This clonotype was detected a few times. The chain joins TRBV6-5 to TRBJ1-4; TRBD1 matches 8 bases. Looked up from germline, CDR1 is MNHEY and CDR2 is SVGAGI. Trimming took 6 bases from V and 8 from J; bases not matched to a gene: 11. This CDR3 has 15 amino acids. The CDR3 region is CASRLDRGDREKLFF. Here the CDR3 DNA reads TGTGCCAGCAGATTAGACAGGGGCGATCGGGAAAAACTGTTTTTT.

This clonotype was seen a handful of times. CDR3 region: CSVEDGGNEKLFF. The CDR3, as DNA: TGCAGCGTTGAAGATGGGGGGAATGAAAAACTGTTTTTT. V and J are TRBV29-1 and TRBJ1-4, with D possibly TRBD1 on 5 matching bases. In germline, CDR1 is SQVTM, CDR2 ANQGSEA. CDR3 size: 13 residues. V was shortened by 0 bases and J by 5 bases, with 7 bases between the two germline ends.